Below, 2 T cell receptor beta chains from the same sample are listed, as sequenced in a study of blood T cell repertoires in COVID-19. Repertoires were generated with immunoSEQ multiplex PCR, while TCRdb's copy carries only in-frame clones and drops some. The sample contains 250,000 to 300,000 clones, about nine tenths of which appear only once. The sample taken for sequencing was PBMCs or T cells enriched from blood (not recorded which). The receptors were sampled from a human donor in a cohort exposed to, infected with or recovered from COVID-19 (not recorded which). The donor label of this sample is uncertain.

This clone came up once. The chain carries TRBV7-2 and TRBJ2-3; 14 nucleotides agree with TRBD2. V gave up 5 bases and J gave up 6 bases; unmatched junction bases: 7. The CDR3 sequence is 16 residues long. Germline V gene sequence: CDR1 SGHTA, CDR2 FQGNSA. CDR3 protein: CASSPTSGGAGDTQYF. The CDR3 coding sequence is TGTGCCAGCAGCCCGACTAGCGGGGGGGCGGGCGATACGCAGTATTTT. Full variable domain (outside the CDR3, taken from reference TRBV7-2 and TRBJ2-3): GAGVSQSPSNKVTEKGKDVELRCDPISGHTALYWYRQSLGQGLEFLIYFQGNSAPDKSGLPSDRFSAERTGGSVSTLTIQRTQQEDSAVYLCASSPTSGGAGDTQYFGPGTRLTVL.

The genes are TRBV7-9 and TRBJ1-3; a possible D gene is TRBD1 (6 bases). Germline lookup yields CDR1 SEHNR and CDR2 FQNEAQ (reference sequence). The CDR3 totals 13 residues. V was trimmed by 4 bases and J by 6 bases, leaving 10 bases between them. The DNA for the CDR3 is TGTGCCAGCAGCTCGGCGGGGGCAAACACCATATATTTT. Residues: CASSSAGANTIYF.